The 21 T cell receptor beta chains below were found in one sample sequenced in a study of OX40 agonist ivuxolimab in advanced cancers. The receptor library was made with the immunoSEQ multiplex PCR assay. TCRdb obtained this table from immuneACCESS and retained in-frame rearrangements with V and J assigned. These tables miss some clones; where compared with another copy, unresolved V genes account for less than half of the shortfall, and the remainder is unexplained. This sample holds 65,000 to 80,000 clones; 70% to 85% were observed only once. The ten largest clones add up to roughly 0.5% of the sample. Specimen: CD4+ or CD8+ T cells sorted from blood, collected in a trial of the OX40 agonist ivuxolimab. The receptor set was obtained from an adult with an advanced solid tumor such as melanoma, head and neck, liver or kidney cancer.

This clone was seen once. This chain uses TRBV18 with TRBJ2-4; D remains ambiguous. Germline V CDR1 and CDR2: KGHSH, LQKENI. The CDR3 has 14 residues. V shed 3 bases and J shed 7 bases, with 13 bases lying between them. The CDR3 DNA sequence: TGTGCCAGCTCACCGCAAGAGACTGGGAACATTCAGTACTTC. The encoded protein is CASSPQETGNIQYF.

This clone was observed once. The gene calls are TRBV9 and TRBJ2-7; weak D call: TRBD1 (6 bases). V dropped 3 bases and J dropped 2 bases, with 15 bases sitting between them. The CDR3 totals 15 residues. Germline V gene sequence: CDR1 SGDLS, CDR2 YYNGEE. The CDR3 DNA sequence: TGTGCCAGCAGCGCTGGTCCGGGACAAGCCTACGAGCAGTACTTC. As protein: CASSAGPGQAYEQYF.

The chain recombines TRBV7-9 with TRBJ1-4; tentative D call: TRBD1 (5 bases). This CDR3 is 18 amino acids long. The ends were cut back, 5 bases at V and 0 bases at J, with 19 bases in the middle. CDR1 is SEHNR and CDR2 is FQNEAQ in the germline V gene (reference sequence). The CDR3 sequence is CASSPGWTRLTTNEKLFF. CDR3 coding DNA: TGTGCCAGCAGCCCTGGGTGGACAAGGCTGACAACTAATGAAAAACTGTTTTTT.

The chain links TRBV5-1 to TRBJ2-1; D remains ambiguous. Germline CDR1 and CDR2: SGHRS and YFSETQ. The CDR3 contains 14 residues. The V end lost 0 bases, the J end lost 0 bases, and 4 bases lay between the germline ends. CDR3 residues: CASSLGSSYNEQFF. Here the CDR3 DNA reads TGCGCCAGCAGCTTGGGGAGCTCCTACAATGAGCAGTTCTTC.

The chain employs TRBV28 and TRBJ2-2; no firm D call. CDR3 length equals 14 residues. Trimming shortened V by 6 bases and J by 4 bases, and 12 bases separated the two germline ends. CDR1 is MDHEN, CDR2 SYDVKM, per germline. CDR3 nucleotides: TGTGCCAGCAGGGTCAGAGGAGTCACCGGGGAGCTGTTTTTT. Protein: CASRVRGVTGELFF.

This clone was counted only a few times. The V gene is TRBV2, the J gene TRBJ2-5; D call uncertain. Germline V CDR1 and CDR2: SNHLY, FYNNEI. Trimming removed 5 bases from V and 1 base from J, with 2 bases in between. The CDR3 totals 11 residues. The CDR3 reads CASSLQETQYF. The CDR3 DNA sequence: TGTGCCAGCAGTCTCCAAGAGACCCAGTACTTC.

CDR3: CASSLSRASGNTIYF. The CDR3, as DNA: TGTGCCAGCAGTTTAAGCCGGGCTTCTGGAAACACCATATATTTT. This sequence joins TRBV6-5 and TRBJ1-3; no definite D call. Trimming pared 4 bases from V and 1 base from J, leaving 11 bases between. Germline loops: CDR1 MNHEY, CDR2 SVGAGI. The CDR3 is made up of 15 amino acids.

The chain couples TRBV28 to TRBJ1-1; tentatively, D is TRBD1 (6 bases). The CDR3 has 17 amino acids. Trimming removed 6 bases at V and 7 bases at J, with 27 bases between. The germline gives CDR1 MDHEN, CDR2 SYDVKM. CDR3 bases: TGTGCCAGCAGCCTAGTCAAGGACAGCGGAGGCTTAGGTGAAGCTTTCTTT. Its protein is CASSLVKDSGGLGEAFF.

This clone was observed a single time. The chain has TRBV30 and TRBJ1-5; D ambiguous. The germline CDR1 and CDR2 sequences are GTSNPN and SVGIG (reference sequence). V was clipped by 3 bases and J by 3 bases, with 12 bases between them. The CDR3 length is 14 residues. For the CDR3, the DNA is TGTGCCTGGAGCGGCGGAGGCCTCAATCAGCCCCAGCATTTT. It yields the protein CAWSGGGLNQPQHF.

The chain is built from TRBV5-1 and TRBJ2-7; D ambiguous. The germline gives CDR1 SGHRS, CDR2 YFSETQ. CDR3 length: 13 amino acids. V lost 0 bases, J lost 0 bases, and 4 bases lay in between. The CDR3 loop is CASSLGASYEQYF. CDR3 sequence (DNA): TGCGCCAGCAGCTTGGGGGCCTCCTACGAGCAGTACTTC.

This clone was counted only a few times. The chain uses TRBV5-8 and TRBJ1-6; 10 nucleotides match TRBD1. V gave up 5 bases and J gave up 10 bases; unmatched junction bases: 6. CDR1 SGHTS and CDR2 YDEGEE come from the germline V gene. The length of the CDR3 is 14 residues. The CDR3 DNA follows: TGTGCCAGCAGACAGACAGGGGGCAGGTCACCCCTCCACTTT. Translated: CASRQTGGRSPLHF.

The chain joins TRBV15 to TRBJ2-5; D is uncertain. In germline, CDR1 is LNHNV, CDR2 YYDKDF (reference sequence). Trimming cost V 3 bases and J 2 bases, with 10 bases left between them. The CDR3 length is 14 residues. CDR3 amino acids: CATSRPGHQETQYF. The DNA for the CDR3 is TGTGCCACCAGCAGGCCGGGCCATCAAGAGACCCAGTACTTC.

This clone has just one count. This chain joins TRBV6-1 and TRBJ1-2; D is possibly TRBD1 (6 bases). CDR3 size: 13 residues. The V end lost 7 bases, the J end lost 2 bases, and 11 bases lay between the germline ends. Germline CDR1 is MNHNS and CDR2 is SASEGT. In DNA form, the CDR3 reads TGTGCCAGCACCCAGGGGAGGAACTATGGCTACACCTTC. It translates to CASTQGRNYGYTF.

The table lists this clone with a few counts. The V gene is TRBV12-1, the J gene TRBJ1-1; the D segment call TRBD1 is taken from the table without a DNA check. TRBV12-1 counts as a pseudogene. CDR3 size: 14 residues. The DNA for the CDR3 is TGTGCCAGCAGCGCCCAACAGGGCGGAACTGAAGCTTTCTTT. Translation gives CASSAQQGGTEAFF.

The chain joins TRBV29-1 to TRBJ1-2; D possibly corresponds to TRBD1 (6 bases). The germline gives CDR1 SQVTM, CDR2 ANQGSEA. This CDR3 is 13 amino acids long. Trimming stripped 4 bases from V and 4 bases from J, with 13 bases between. This CDR3 is CSVAGGRAYGYTF. CDR3 DNA sequence: TGCAGCGTTGCTGGGGGCAGGGCCTATGGCTACACCTTC.

The rearrangement uses TRBV19 and TRBJ2-3, with TRBD2 matching 7 bases. Germline V gene sequence: CDR1 LNHDA, CDR2 SQIVND (reference sequence). With V trimmed by 3 bases and J by 4 bases, 4 bases remained unmatched. The CDR3 runs 14 residues. The CDR3 nucleotides are TGTGCCAGTAGTATGGGGAGGGTTGCAGATACGCAGTATTTT. Protein: CASSMGRVADTQYF. Supplemented by reference TRBV19 and TRBJ2-3, the full variable domain reads DGGITQSPKYLFRKEGQNVTLSCEQNLNHDAMYWYRQDPGQGLRLIYYSQIVNDFQKGDIAEGYSVSREKKESFPLTVTSAQKNPTAFYLCASSMGRVADTQYFGPGTRLTVL.

This chain joins TRBV4-1 and TRBJ1-2, with D perhaps TRBD1 (6 bases). The ends were cut back, 1 base at V and 2 bases at J, with 14 bases in the middle. This CDR3 has 16 amino acids. The germline V gene encodes CDR1 MGHRA and CDR2 YSYEKL. The CDR3 nucleotides are TGCGCCAGCAGCCAAGTTTCAGGGGCCTCCAACTATGGCTACACCTTC. Translation gives CASSQVSGASNYGYTF.

The rearrangement joins TRBV6-5 to TRBJ2-1; 7 bases map to TRBD1. J gave up 4 bases and V 0 bases, and 3 bases lay outside the gene matches. Germline V gives CDR1 MNHEY, CDR2 SVGAGI. This CDR3 is 15 amino acids long. The CDR3: CASSYSGQPYNEQFF. CDR3 DNA sequence: TGTGCCAGCAGTTACTCGGGACAGCCATACAATGAGCAGTTCTTC.

V is TRBV5-4 and J is TRBJ1-1; D unclear. The CDR3 is 15 residues long. Germline CDR1 is SGHNT and CDR2 is YYREEE (reference sequence). Deletions cut 4 bases from V and 1 base from J, with 14 bases between. The CDR3 coding sequence is TGTGCCAGCAGCCTCCCCCGAGCCTCGAACACTGAAGCTTTCTTT. It encodes CASSLPRASNTEAFF.

The chain recombines TRBV4-1 with TRBJ2-3; the match to TRBD2 covers 9 bases. Germline V gene data show CDR1 as MGHRA and CDR2 as YSYEKL. The CDR3 is 16 residues long. The V gene end was trimmed by 4 bases and the J gene end by 1 base; junction bases not matched to a gene: 6. CDR3 in DNA: TGCGCCAGCAGCCCGGTCGAGCGGGGGGGCACAGATACGCAGTATTTT. It is translated as CASSPVERGGTDTQYF.

This clone has only one observation. V gene TRBV18 combines with J gene TRBJ1-1, with 7 bases matching TRBD1. Trimming at V came to 6 bases and at J to 1 base, leaving 5 bases not matched to a gene. This CDR3 has 14 residues. Looked up from germline, CDR1 is KGHSH and CDR2 is LQKENI. The CDR3 DNA is TGTGCCAGCTCGACAGGGTTTGGGAACACTGAAGCTTTCTTT. Its protein product is CASSTGFGNTEAFF.